This T cell receptor (beta chain) is drawn from a study of T-cell memory formation after mild COVID-19. Study overall: The TCR clusters were mostly specific to one donor. Study-wide results and limits: Pre-infection memory harbored some responding clones, suggesting cross-reactive memory joined.

One entry per CDR3 protein results from TCRdb running MiXCR on the 5' RACE reads. The sample holds roughly 400,000 distinct CDR3 sequences, more than 15% seen once. The table lists this clonotype with a few counts. The antigen is unknown. Germline CDR1 SGHAT, CDR2 FQNNGV. The CDR3 has 15 residues. The V end lost 2 bases, the J end lost 9 bases, and 17 bases lay between the germline ends. The sequenced sample was PBMCs or a T cell subset sorted from them (not recorded which). The rearrangement uses TRBV11-2 and TRBJ2-1; possibly TRBD2 for D (6 bases). This TCR was recovered from a man aged 18-30 years who had mild COVID-19 (a few samples of this study predate the infection). Cell type and time point are not known. The CDR3 sequence: CASSLSTGGAGEQFF. As DNA, the CDR3 is TGTGCCAGCAGCTTATCCACCGGAGGGGCGGGTGAGCAGTTCTTC.